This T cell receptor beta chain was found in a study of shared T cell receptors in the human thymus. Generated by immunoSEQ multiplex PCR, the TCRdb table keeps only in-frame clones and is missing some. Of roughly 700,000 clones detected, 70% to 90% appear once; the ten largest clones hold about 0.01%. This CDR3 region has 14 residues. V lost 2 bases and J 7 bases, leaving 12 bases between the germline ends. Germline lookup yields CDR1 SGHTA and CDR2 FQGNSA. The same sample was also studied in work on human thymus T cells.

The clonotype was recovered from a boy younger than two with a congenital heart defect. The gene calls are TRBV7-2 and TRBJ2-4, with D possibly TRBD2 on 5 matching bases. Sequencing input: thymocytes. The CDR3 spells CASSLRERKNIQYF. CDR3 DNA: TGTGCCAGCAGCTTACGGGAAAGGAAGAACATTCAGTACTTC.